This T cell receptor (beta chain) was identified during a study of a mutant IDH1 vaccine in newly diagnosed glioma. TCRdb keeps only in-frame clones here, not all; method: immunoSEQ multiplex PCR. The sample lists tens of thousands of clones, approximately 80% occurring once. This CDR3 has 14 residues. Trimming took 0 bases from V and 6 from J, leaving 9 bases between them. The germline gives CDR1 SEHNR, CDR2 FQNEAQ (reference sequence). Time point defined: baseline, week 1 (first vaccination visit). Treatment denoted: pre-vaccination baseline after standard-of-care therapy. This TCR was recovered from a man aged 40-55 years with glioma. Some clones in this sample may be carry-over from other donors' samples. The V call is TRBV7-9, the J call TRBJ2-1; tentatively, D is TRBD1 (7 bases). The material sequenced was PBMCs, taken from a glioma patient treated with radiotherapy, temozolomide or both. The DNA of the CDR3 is TGTGCCAGCAGCTTAGCCAGGGGGGTCAATGAGCAGTTCTTC. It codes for CASSLARGVNEQFF. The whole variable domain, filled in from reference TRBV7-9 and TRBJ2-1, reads DTGVSQNPRHKITKRGQNVTFRCDPISEHNRLYWYRQTLGQGPEFLTYFQNEAQLEKSRLLSDRFSAERPKGSFSTLEIQRTEQGDSAMYLCASSLARGVNEQFFGPGTRLTVL.